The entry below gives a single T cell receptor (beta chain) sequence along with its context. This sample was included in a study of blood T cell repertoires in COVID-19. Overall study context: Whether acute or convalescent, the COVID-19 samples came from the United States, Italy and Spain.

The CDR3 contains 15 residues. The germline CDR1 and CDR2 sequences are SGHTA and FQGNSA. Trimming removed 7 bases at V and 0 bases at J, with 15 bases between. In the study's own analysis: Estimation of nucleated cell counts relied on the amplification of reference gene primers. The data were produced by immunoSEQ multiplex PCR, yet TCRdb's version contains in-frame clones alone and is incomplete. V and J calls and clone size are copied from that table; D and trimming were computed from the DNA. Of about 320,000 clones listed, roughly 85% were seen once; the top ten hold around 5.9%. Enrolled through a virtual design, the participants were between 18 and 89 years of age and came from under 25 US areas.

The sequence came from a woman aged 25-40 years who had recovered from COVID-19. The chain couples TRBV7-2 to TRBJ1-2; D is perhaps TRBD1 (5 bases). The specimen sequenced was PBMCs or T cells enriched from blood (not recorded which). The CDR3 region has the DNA TGTGCCAGCACCAACCGGGGGGGAACTAACTATGGCTACACCTTC. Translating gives CASTNRGGTNYGYTF.